This entry features one T cell receptor beta chain sequence. Its target is unknown. This entry is derived from a study of vaccination effects on CD4 cells after COVID-19. Whole-study context: The median interval between the second dose and post-vaccine sampling was 72 days.

Expansion with viral peptide pools was applied to antigen-specific CD4+ T cells by the ViraFEST assay prior to sequencing. Subsequent to a culture period of approximately 11 days, CD4+ T cells were isolated. Subjects were given two BNT162b2 or mRNA-1273 vaccine doses. PBMC cultures contained around 2 million cells per well, roughly 10 IU/ml IL-2 and approximately 9.4 ug/ml peptides. Measured with immunoSEQ multiplex PCR; TCRdb has only the in-frame clones, and not every one. Of 30,000 to 40,000 clones in the sample, just under 85% were seen once. This clonotype was obtained from a human donor who received a COVID-19 vaccine. Some clones in this sample may be carry-over from other donors' samples. The specimen comprised CD4+ T cells from PBMCs cultured with HCoV-NL63 spike peptides, sampled after COVID-19 vaccination.

CDR3 in DNA: TGTGCCAGCAGCCGGGCCGAGGCCAAAAACATTCAGTACTTC. Translated, it gives CASSRAEAKNIQYF. The chain joins TRBV27 to TRBJ2-4; no firm D call. Germline V CDR1 and CDR2: MNHEY, SMNVEV (reference sequence). Trimming removed 6 bases at V and 1 base at J, with 10 bases between. The CDR3 loop spans 14 amino acids.